The 14 T cell receptor beta chains presented below share a single source sample, sequenced in a study of early T cells in non-severe SARS-CoV-2 infection. One entry per CDR3 protein, called by TCRdb with MiXCR from the 5' RACE reads. This sample has tens of thousands of distinct CDR3 sequences, with roughly 15% found just once. Sequenced here: whole blood, sampled at baseline. These receptor sequences come from an adult who was a healthcare worker with PCR-confirmed SARS-CoV-2 infection or an uninfected control (not recorded which).

As DNA, the CDR3 is TGCGCCAGCAGCGCAGGGTCCCTAGGTGAGCAGTTCTTC. Translating it yields CASSAGSLGEQFF. This chain links TRBV5-1 with TRBJ2-1; D perhaps matches TRBD1 (5 bases). Germline CDR1 is SGHRS and CDR2 is YFSETQ. There are 13 residues in the CDR3. V lost 4 bases, J lost 9 bases, and 14 bases lay in between.

The chain is built from TRBV5-4 and TRBJ2-2; maybe TRBD1 (5 bases). With 0 bases removed from V and 5 bases from J, the gap between germline ends came to 8 bases. The CDR3 contains 14 residues. In germline, CDR1 is SGHNT, CDR2 YYREEE (reference sequence). CDR3 nucleotide sequence: TGTGCCAGCAGCTTGGGGCCAGGGACCGGGGAGCTGTTTTTT. This codes for CASSLGPGTGELFF.

V and J are TRBV3-1 and TRBJ2-1, with 13 bases that match TRBD2. CDR1 and CDR2 from the germline V gene are LGHDT and YNNKEL (reference sequence). This CDR3 region has 15 residues. With V trimmed by 4 bases and J by 8 bases, 5 bases remained unmatched. The CDR3 protein is CASSPRTSGSDEQFF. CDR3 DNA sequence: TGTGCCAGCAGCCCCCGGACTAGCGGGAGTGATGAGCAGTTCTTC.

Ten or more counts support this clonotype. The chain employs TRBV7-9 and TRBJ2-5; the D gene is possibly TRBD2 (5 bases). The V end was cut by 5 bases, the J end by 9 bases, with 31 bases between. The CDR3 is 18 amino acids. Germline V gives CDR1 SEHNR, CDR2 FQNEAQ (reference sequence). CDR3 in DNA: TGTGCCAGCAGCCCGAAGGGTGTCCTCACTAGTCCCACCGGGGCCCAGTACTTC. It codes for CASSPKGVLTSPTGAQYF. Using reference TRBV7-9 and TRBJ2-5 for the parts outside the CDR3, the full variable domain is DTGVSQNPRHKITKRGQNVTFRCDPISEHNRLYWYRQTLGQGPEFLTYFQNEAQLEKSRLLSDRFSAERPKGSFSTLEIQRTEQGDSAMYLCASSPKGVLTSPTGAQYFGPGTRLLVL.

This clonotype was observed at least ten times. The chain is built from TRBV19 and TRBJ2-5; no clear D. The CDR3 spans 13 residues. Between the trimmed V and J ends, which lost 7 bases and 7 bases, there was a span of 16 bases. Germline assignment: CDR1 LNHDA and CDR2 SQIVND (reference sequence). CDR3 coding DNA: TGTGCCAGTACTCAGTTCCCGGACGGGACCCAGTACTTC. It yields the protein CASTQFPDGTQYF.

This clonotype came up many times. V gene TRBV30 combines with J gene TRBJ2-1; 9 nucleotides line up with TRBD1. V dropped 5 bases and J dropped 7; count of bases not matched to a gene: 3. The CDR3 has 12 residues. Germline assignment: CDR1 GTSNPN and CDR2 SVGIG (reference sequence). CDR3 coding DNA: TGTGCCTGGGTGGGGACAGGGAATGAGCAGTTCTTC. Translation gives CAWVGTGNEQFF. Using reference TRBV30 and TRBJ2-1 for the parts outside the CDR3, the full variable domain is SQTIHQWPATLVQPVGSPLSLECTVEGTSNPNLYWYRQAAGRGLQLLFYSVGIGQISSEVPQNLSASRPQDRQFILSSKKLLLSDSGFYLCAWVGTGNEQFFGPGTRLTVL.

This clonotype was found a few times. V gene TRBV28 combines with J gene TRBJ2-3, with unresolved D. Germline CDR1 MDHEN, CDR2 SYDVKM. The CDR3 runs 15 residues. V lost 4 bases and J lost 2, with 13 bases in between. The chain's CDR3 is CASSSPGPYTDTQYF. The CDR3 DNA reads as TGTGCCAGCAGTTCCCCAGGTCCCTACACAGATACGCAGTATTTT.

The sample holds many counts of this clonotype. The chain carries TRBV14 and TRBJ1-2; tentative D call: TRBD1 (6 bases). Trimming removed 5 bases at V and 0 bases at J, with 10 bases between. The CDR3 length is 14 residues. The germline CDR1 and CDR2 sequences are SGHDN and FVKESK. In DNA, the CDR3 is TGTGCCAGCAGCAGGGACACAACTAACTATGGCTACACCTTC. Protein product: CASSRDTTNYGYTF.

The chain couples TRBV20-1 to TRBJ2-1; a weak D match, TRBD2 (5 bases). With 6 bases removed from V and 4 bases from J, the gap between germline ends came to 16 bases. The CDR3 is made up of 14 amino acids. CDR1 and CDR2 (germline): DFQATT, SNEGSKA (reference sequence). Here the CDR3 DNA reads TGCAGTGCCCGCCAGCGGAGAAGGTACAATGAGCAGTTCTTC. It encodes CSARQRRRYNEQFF.

This clonotype was detected a few times. The chain couples TRBV5-1 to TRBJ2-1, with TRBD2 matching over 7 bases. V lost 1 base and J lost 2; bases outside the gene matches: 3. Per germline, CDR1 SGHRS and CDR2 YFSETQ. The length of the CDR3 is 15 residues. The CDR3 DNA reads TGCGCCAGCAGCTTGTCGAGCGGGACCTACAATGAGCAGTTCTTC. It yields the protein CASSLSSGTYNEQFF.

This clonotype came up a few times. V usage is TRBV5-6 and J usage is TRBJ2-1; D perhaps matches TRBD2 (5 bases). Trimming cost V 2 bases and J 3 bases, with 18 bases left between them. The CDR3 spans 17 residues. Per the germline V gene, CDR1 is SGHDT and CDR2 is YYEEEE. The CDR3 loop is CASSFWTERLHYNEQFF. CDR3 DNA: TGTGCCAGCAGCTTTTGGACCGAGAGACTACACTACAATGAGCAGTTCTTC.

This clonotype showed up just a few times. One end of the junction fails to match germline, which may point to a read error. The gene calls are TRBV20-1 and TRBJ2-5; 7 bases agree with TRBD1. The CDR3 extends over 12 amino acids. Looked up from germline, CDR1 is DFQATT and CDR2 is SNEGSKA (reference sequence). The chain's CDR3 is CSARDRAETQYF. CDR3 coding DNA: TGCAGTGCAAGAGACAGGGCAGAGACCCAGTACTTC.

This chain joins TRBV24-1 and TRBJ2-5; the match to TRBD1 covers 8 bases. The CDR3 totals 14 residues. The germline gives CDR1 KGHDR, CDR2 SFDVKD. Trimming at V came to 4 bases and at J to 4 bases, leaving 4 bases not matched to a gene. The CDR3 reads CATSEQGARETQYF. CDR3 sequence (DNA): TGTGCCACCAGTGAGCAGGGGGCAAGAGAGACCCAGTACTTC.

The chain has TRBV20-1 and TRBJ2-5; 10 bases line up with TRBD2. The CDR3 consists of 15 residues. Germline V lookup: CDR1 DFQATT, CDR2 SNEGSKA (reference sequence). V dropped 1 base and J dropped 5; count of bases not matched to a gene: 7. The CDR3 sequence is CSARAPSGSLETQYF. The CDR3 DNA reads as TGCAGTGCTAGAGCACCTAGCGGGAGTCTCGAGACCCAGTACTTC.